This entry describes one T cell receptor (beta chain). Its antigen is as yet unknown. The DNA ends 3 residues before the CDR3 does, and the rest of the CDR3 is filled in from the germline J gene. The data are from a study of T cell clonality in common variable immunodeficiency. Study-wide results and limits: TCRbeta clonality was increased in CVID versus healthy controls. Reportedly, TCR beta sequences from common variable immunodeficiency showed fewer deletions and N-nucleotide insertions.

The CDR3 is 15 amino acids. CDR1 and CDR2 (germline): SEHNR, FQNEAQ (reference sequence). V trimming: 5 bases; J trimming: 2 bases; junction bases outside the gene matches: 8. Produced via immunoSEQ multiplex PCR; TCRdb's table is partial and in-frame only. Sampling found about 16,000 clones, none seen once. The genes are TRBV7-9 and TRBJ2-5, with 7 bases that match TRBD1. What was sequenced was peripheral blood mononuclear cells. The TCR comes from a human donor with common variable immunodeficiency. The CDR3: CASSPRRQGQETQYF. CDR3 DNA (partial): TGTGCCAGCAGCCCCCGCCGACAGGGTCAAGAGACC.